The source of this T cell receptor beta chain is a study of T cells in Graves' hyperthyroidism and ophthalmopathy. After removal of 8 bases from V and 3 bases from J, the junction contained 3 bases not matched to a gene. CDR3 length: 13 residues. CDR1 is GTSNPN and CDR2 is SVGIG in the germline V gene (reference sequence). Amplified regions were TCR beta CDR3 sequences from RNA transcripts. The study used the HTBI primer set for a first-round RT-PCR of the TCR CDR3. TCRdb recomputed calls from the multiplex PCR reads with MiXCR, one row per CDR3 protein. The sample includes about 200,000 distinct CDR3 sequences, about 18% seen only once; the top ten take roughly 44%.

The material sequenced was blood. This clonotype was obtained from a man in his forties with Graves' hyperthyroidism. The V and J genes are TRBV30 and TRBJ1-6, with 8 bases aligning to TRBD1. CDR3 sequence reads: CAGDRSYNSPLHF. CDR3 nucleotides: TGTGCCGGGGACAGGAGCTATAATTCACCCCTCCACTTT.